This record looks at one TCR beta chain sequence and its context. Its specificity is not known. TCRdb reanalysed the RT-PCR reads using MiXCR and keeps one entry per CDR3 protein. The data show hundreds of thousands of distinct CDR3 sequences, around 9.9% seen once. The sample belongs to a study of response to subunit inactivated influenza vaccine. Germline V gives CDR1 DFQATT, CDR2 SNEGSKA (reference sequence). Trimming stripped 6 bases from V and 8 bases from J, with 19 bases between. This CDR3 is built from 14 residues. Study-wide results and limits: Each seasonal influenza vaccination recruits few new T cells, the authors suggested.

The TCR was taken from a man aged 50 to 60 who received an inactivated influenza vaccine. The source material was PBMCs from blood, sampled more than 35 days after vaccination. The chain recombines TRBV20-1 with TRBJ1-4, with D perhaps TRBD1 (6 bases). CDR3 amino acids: CSATPGGQNEKLFF. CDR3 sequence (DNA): TGCAGTGCCACCCCCGGGGGGCAAAACGAAAAACTGTTTTTT.